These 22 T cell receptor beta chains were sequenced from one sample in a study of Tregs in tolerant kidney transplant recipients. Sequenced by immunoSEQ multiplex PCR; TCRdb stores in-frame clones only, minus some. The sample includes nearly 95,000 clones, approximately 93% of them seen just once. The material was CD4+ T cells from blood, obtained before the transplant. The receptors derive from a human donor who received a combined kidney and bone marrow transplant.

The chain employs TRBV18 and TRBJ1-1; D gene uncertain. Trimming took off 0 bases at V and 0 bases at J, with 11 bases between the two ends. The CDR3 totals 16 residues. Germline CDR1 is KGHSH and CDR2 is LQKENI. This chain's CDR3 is CASSPPSGTLNTEAFF. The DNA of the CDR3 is TGTGCCAGCTCACCACCGTCAGGTACACTGAACACTGAAGCTTTCTTT.

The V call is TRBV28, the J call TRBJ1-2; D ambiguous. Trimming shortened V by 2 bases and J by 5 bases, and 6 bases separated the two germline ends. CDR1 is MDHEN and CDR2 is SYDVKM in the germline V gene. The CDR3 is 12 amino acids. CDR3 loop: CASSLNQYGYTF. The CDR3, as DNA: TGTGCCAGCAGTTTAAATCAATATGGCTACACCTTC.

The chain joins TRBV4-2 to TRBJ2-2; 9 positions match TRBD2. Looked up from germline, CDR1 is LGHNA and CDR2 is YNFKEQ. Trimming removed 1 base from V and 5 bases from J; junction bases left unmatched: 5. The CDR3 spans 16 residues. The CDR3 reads CASSQVLAGETGELFF. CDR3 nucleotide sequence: TGTGCCAGCAGCCAAGTTTTAGCGGGAGAGACCGGGGAGCTGTTTTTT.

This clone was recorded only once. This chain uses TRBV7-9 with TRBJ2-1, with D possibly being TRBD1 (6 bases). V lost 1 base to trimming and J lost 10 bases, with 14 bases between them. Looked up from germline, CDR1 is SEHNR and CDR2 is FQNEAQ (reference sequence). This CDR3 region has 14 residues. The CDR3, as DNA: TGTGCCAGCAGCTTAGGGACAGTGGCGGCCGAGCAGTTCTTC. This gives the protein CASSLGTVAAEQFF. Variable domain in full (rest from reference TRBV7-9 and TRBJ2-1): DTGVSQNPRHKITKRGQNVTFRCDPISEHNRLYWYRQTLGQGPEFLTYFQNEAQLEKSRLLSDRFSAERPKGSFSTLEIQRTEQGDSAMYLCASSLGTVAAEQFFGPGTRLTVL.

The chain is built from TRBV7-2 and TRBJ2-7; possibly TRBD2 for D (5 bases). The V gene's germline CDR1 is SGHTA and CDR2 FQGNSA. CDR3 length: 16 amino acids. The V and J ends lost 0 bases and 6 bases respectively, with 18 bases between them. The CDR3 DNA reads TGTGCCAGCAGCTTAGCTTCTGGCGGGCGGCCCCTCGAGCAGTACTTC. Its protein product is CASSLASGGRPLEQYF.

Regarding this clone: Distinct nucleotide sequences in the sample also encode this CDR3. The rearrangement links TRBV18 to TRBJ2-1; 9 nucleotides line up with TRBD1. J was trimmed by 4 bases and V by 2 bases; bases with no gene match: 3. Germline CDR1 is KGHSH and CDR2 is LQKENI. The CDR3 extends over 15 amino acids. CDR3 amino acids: CASSPGTGTYNEQFF. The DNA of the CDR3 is TGTGCCAGCTCACCAGGGACAGGGACTTACAATGAGCAGTTCTTC.

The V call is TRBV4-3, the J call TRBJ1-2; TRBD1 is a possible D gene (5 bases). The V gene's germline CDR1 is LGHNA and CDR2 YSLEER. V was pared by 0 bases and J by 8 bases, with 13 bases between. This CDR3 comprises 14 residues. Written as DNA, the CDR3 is TGCGCCAGCAGCCAAGATTGGGGGGGTGGCGGCTACACCTTC. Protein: CASSQDWGGGGYTF.

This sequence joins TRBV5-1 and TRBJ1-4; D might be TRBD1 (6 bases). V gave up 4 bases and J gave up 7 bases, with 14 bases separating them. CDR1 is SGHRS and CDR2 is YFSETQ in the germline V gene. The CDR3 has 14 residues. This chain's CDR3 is CASSVTGLVEKLFF. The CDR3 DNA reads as TGCGCCAGCAGCGTTACAGGGTTGGTTGAAAAACTGTTTTTT.

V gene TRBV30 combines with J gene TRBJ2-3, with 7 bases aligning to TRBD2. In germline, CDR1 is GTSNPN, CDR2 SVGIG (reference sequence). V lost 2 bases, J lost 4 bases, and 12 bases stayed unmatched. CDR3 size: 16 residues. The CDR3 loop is CAWSRRGRGWADTQYF. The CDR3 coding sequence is TGTGCCTGGAGTCGTCGTGGGCGGGGGTGGGCAGATACGCAGTATTTT.

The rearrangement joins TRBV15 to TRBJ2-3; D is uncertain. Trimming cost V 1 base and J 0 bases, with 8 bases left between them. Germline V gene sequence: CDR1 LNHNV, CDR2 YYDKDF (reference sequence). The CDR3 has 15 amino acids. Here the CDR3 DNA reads TGTGCCACCAGCAGAGGTAGTACTAGCACAGATACGCAGTATTTT. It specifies CATSRGSTSTDTQYF.

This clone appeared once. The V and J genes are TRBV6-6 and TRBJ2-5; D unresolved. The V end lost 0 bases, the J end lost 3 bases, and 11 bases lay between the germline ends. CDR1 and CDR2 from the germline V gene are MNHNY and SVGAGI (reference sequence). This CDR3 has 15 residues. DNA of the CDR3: TGTGCCAGCAGTTACTCGAAAGCGCGGAAAGAGACCCAGTACTTC. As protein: CASSYSKARKETQYF.

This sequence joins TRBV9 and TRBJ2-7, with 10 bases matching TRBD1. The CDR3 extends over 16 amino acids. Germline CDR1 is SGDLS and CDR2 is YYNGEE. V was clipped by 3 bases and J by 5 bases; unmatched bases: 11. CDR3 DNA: TGTGCCAGCAGCGCTCGCGTGGGACAGGGGCATAACGAGCAGTACTTC. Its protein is CASSARVGQGHNEQYF.

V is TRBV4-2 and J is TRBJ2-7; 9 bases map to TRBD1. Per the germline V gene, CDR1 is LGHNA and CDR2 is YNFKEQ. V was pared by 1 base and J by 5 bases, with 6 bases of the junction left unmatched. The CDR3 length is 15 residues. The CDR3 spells CASSQVGDRAHEQYF. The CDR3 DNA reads TGTGCCAGCAGCCAAGTGGGGGACAGGGCCCACGAGCAGTACTTC.

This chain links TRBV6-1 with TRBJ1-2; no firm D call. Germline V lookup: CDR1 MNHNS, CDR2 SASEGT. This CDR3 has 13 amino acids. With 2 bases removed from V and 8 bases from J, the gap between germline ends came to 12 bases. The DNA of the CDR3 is TGTGCCAGCAGTGAACGGGTTTCTATGGGCTACACCTTC. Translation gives CASSERVSMGYTF.

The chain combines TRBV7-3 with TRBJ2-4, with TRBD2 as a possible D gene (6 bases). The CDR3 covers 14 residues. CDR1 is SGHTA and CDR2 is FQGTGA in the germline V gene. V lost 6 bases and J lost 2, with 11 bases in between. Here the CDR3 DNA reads TGTGCCAGCAGTCGTAGCGGTCCCAAAAACATTCAGTACTTC. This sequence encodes CASSRSGPKNIQYF.

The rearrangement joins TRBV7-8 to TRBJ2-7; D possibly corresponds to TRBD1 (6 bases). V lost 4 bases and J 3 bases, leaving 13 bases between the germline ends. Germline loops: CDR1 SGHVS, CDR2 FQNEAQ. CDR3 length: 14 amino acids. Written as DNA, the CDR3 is TGTGCCAGCAGCTCCCCGGGACAAATCTACGAGCAGTACTTC. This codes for CASSSPGQIYEQYF.

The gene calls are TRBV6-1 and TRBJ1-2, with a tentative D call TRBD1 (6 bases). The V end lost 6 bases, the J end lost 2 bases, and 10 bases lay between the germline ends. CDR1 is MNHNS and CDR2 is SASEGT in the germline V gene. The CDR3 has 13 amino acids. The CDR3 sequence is CASRTTGNYGYTF. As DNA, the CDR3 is TGTGCCAGCAGAACTACAGGGAACTATGGCTACACCTTC.

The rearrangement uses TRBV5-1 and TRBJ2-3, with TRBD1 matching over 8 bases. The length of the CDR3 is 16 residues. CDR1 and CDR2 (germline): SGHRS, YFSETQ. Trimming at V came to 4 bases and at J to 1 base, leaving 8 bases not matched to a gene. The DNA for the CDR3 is TGCGCCAGCAGCCCTCTGACAGGGGAAGGCACAGATACGCAGTATTTT. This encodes CASSPLTGEGTDTQYF.

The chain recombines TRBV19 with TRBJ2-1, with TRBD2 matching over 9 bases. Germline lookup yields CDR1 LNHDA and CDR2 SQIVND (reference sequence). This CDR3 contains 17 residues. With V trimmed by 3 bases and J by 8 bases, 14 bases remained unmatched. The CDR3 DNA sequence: TGTGCCAGTAGTATTGACTGGGCGGGAGGGGAGGGGGATGAGCAGTTCTTC. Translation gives CASSIDWAGGEGDEQFF.

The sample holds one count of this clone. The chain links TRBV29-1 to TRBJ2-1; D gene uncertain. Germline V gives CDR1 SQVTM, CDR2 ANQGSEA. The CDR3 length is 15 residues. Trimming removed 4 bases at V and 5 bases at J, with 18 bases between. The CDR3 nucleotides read TGCAGCGTTGCTATAACCCAACCGCCTGACAATGAGCAGTTCTTC. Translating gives CSVAITQPPDNEQFF.

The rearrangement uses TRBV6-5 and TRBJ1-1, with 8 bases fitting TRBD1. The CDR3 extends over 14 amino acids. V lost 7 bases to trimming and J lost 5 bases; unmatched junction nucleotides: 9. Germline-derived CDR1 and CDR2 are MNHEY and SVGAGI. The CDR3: CASNGQGGGTEAFF. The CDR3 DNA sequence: TGTGCCAGCAATGGACAGGGCGGGGGTACTGAAGCTTTCTTT.

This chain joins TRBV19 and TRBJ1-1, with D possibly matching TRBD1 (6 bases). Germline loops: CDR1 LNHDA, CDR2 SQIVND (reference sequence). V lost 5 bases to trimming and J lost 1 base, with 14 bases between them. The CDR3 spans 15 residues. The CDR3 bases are TGTGCCAGTAGTTCAGGGGCCCAGGGGAACACTGAAGCTTTCTTT. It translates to CASSSGAQGNTEAFF.